The 21 T cell receptor beta chains below all came from one sample that was sequenced in a study of T-cell reconstitution after alpha-beta-depleted transplantation in children. Library preparation (for TCRbeta) was performed with unique molecular identifiers. One entry per CDR3 protein, called by TCRdb with MiXCR from the PCR reads. The profile shows roughly 190,000 distinct CDR3 sequences, about 15% of them singletons. The source material was PBMCs from the stem cell graft donor, sampled from the stem cell graft. These receptors were collected from a human donor who donated a stem cell graft to a child with acute lymphoblastic leukemia.

The sample holds many counts of this clonotype. The rearrangement uses TRBV7-8 and TRBJ2-1, with 10 bases aligning to TRBD2. Germline V CDR1 and CDR2: SGHVS, FQNEAQ. This CDR3 spans 19 amino acids. V lost 3 bases to trimming and J lost 6 bases; unmatched junction nucleotides: 17. DNA of the CDR3: TGTGCCAGCAGCTTTGATCGGCAGGAGAGCGGGAGGGCCTTCAATGAGCAGTTCTTC. It encodes CASSFDRQESGRAFNEQFF.

This clonotype was seen at least ten times. V and J are TRBV5-1 and TRBJ2-2; D possibly corresponds to TRBD2 (6 bases). The CDR3 sequence is 17 residues long. Germline CDR1 reads SGHRS; CDR2 reads YFSETQ. The V end lost 0 bases, the J end lost 2 bases, and 14 bases lay between the germline ends. The CDR3 DNA is TGCGCCAGCAGCTTGGCGGTGCTAGCGTATAACACCGGGGAGCTGTTTTTT. Its translation: CASSLAVLAYNTGELFF. The full variable domain, rest sourced from reference TRBV5-1 and TRBJ2-2, is KAGVTQTPRYLIKTRGQQVTLSCSPISGHRSVSWYQQTPGQGLQFLFEYFSETQRNKGNFPGRFSGRQFSNSRSEMNVSTLELGDSALYLCASSLAVLAYNTGELFFGEGSRLTVL.

This clonotype has more than one count but fewer than ten. The chain carries TRBV3-1 and TRBJ2-6; possibly TRBD1 for D (5 bases). The CDR3 is 15 residues long. The germline V and J ends were trimmed by 4 bases and 3 bases, with 10 bases remaining between them. Per the germline V gene, CDR1 is LGHDT and CDR2 is YNNKEL (reference sequence). Here the CDR3 DNA reads TGTGCCAGCAGCCGGGGCCTAGATGGGGCCAACGTCCTGACTTTC. This sequence encodes CASSRGLDGANVLTF.

This rearrangement joins TRBV24-1 to TRBJ1-5, with 8 positions matching TRBD1. The germline V gene has CDR1 KGHDR and CDR2 SFDVKD. The CDR3 runs to 13 residues. V trimming: 7 bases; J trimming: 5 bases; junction bases outside the gene matches: 3. This CDR3 is CATRDREDQPQHF. In DNA, the CDR3 is TGTGCCACCAGGGACAGGGAGGATCAGCCCCAGCATTTT.

This clonotype was recorded many times. J is TRBJ2-2 and V is TRBV12-3 or TRBV12-4; 8 bases fit TRBD2. The CDR3 totals 13 residues. V lost 2 bases to trimming and J lost 7 bases; unmatched junction nucleotides: 0. The DNA of the CDR3 is TGTGCCAGCAGTTTAACTAGCGGCGGGGAGCTGTTTTTT. It translates to CASSLTSGGELFF.

This clonotype occurred many times. The V gene is TRBV12-3 or TRBV12-4, the J gene TRBJ2-2; TRBD2 agrees at 12 bases. The CDR3 runs 16 residues. The V segment lost 6 bases and the J segment 3 bases; nucleotides outside the gene matches: 5. CDR3 loop: CASSPTSGRYTGELFF. CDR3 coding DNA: TGTGCCAGCAGCCCCACTAGCGGGAGGTACACCGGGGAGCTGTTTTTT.

This clonotype has ten or more counts. The genes are TRBV5-1 and TRBJ2-1; D may be TRBD2 (5 bases). V shed 2 bases and J shed 1 base, with 13 bases lying between them. The CDR3 length is 16 residues. Germline CDR1 and CDR2: SGHRS and YFSETQ. The CDR3 DNA reads as TGCGCCAGCAGCTTAGGTTTGACTAATTCCTACAATGAGCAGTTCTTC. Its translation: CASSLGLTNSYNEQFF.

This clonotype has a count of ten or more. This rearrangement joins TRBV25-1 to TRBJ1-1, with TRBD1 matching 9 bases. This CDR3 comprises 15 residues. Germline V gene data show CDR1 as MGHDK and CDR2 as SYGVNS. V dropped 5 bases and J dropped 1; count of bases not matched to a gene: 5. The CDR3 bases are TGTGCCAGCAGTCCACGGACAGGGGCGAACACTGAAGCTTTCTTT. Translating it yields CASSPRTGANTEAFF.

This clonotype came up many times. The rearrangement joins TRBV10-3 to TRBJ1-1; D ambiguous. V gave up 0 bases and J gave up 2 bases, with 10 bases separating them. Germline V gene sequence: CDR1 ENHRY, CDR2 SYGVKD. The CDR3 consists of 15 residues. In DNA, the CDR3 is TGTGCCATCAGTGAGTCGGTCTGGAAAAACACTGAAGCTTTCTTT. This translates into CAISESVWKNTEAFF.

The chain combines TRBV28 with TRBJ1-4; D is ambiguous. Germline assignment: CDR1 MDHEN and CDR2 SYDVKM. V was trimmed by 6 bases and J by 0 bases, leaving 8 bases between them. The CDR3 totals 14 residues. The CDR3 region has the DNA TGTGCCAGCAGCCTTATATCAACTAATGAAAAACTGTTTTTT. Translating gives CASSLISTNEKLFF.

Comment on this clonotype: Possible read error: a much larger clone is one base away. The chain recombines TRBV11-3 with TRBJ1-1; D may be TRBD1 (5 bases). This CDR3 spans 14 amino acids. The germline CDR1 and CDR2 sequences are SGHNT and YENEEA. The CDR3 reads CAGSRPRQGPEAFF. The CDR3 DNA is TGTGCCGGCAGCCGACCGCGCCAGGGTCCTGAAGCTTTCTTT.

The sample holds many counts of this clonotype. This chain uses TRBV5-1 with TRBJ2-7; 8 bases map to TRBD2. The CDR3 is made up of 13 amino acids. V lost 4 bases, J lost 7 bases, and 7 bases stayed unmatched. Germline-derived CDR1 and CDR2 are SGHRS and YFSETQ. The CDR3 DNA sequence: TGCGCCAGCAGCCCCCTAGCGGGTCGAGAGCAGTACTTC. Amino acid sequence: CASSPLAGREQYF.

In this sample, this clonotype turned up many times. The rearrangement links TRBV5-1 to TRBJ2-3; D gene uncertain. Germline V gene sequence: CDR1 SGHRS, CDR2 YFSETQ. The CDR3 loop spans 12 amino acids. The V and J ends lost 5 bases and 4 bases respectively, with 8 bases between them. CDR3 loop: CASRVAADTQYF. In DNA, the CDR3 is TGCGCCAGCAGAGTGGCGGCAGATACGCAGTATTTT.

This clonotype occurred many times. The J gene is TRBJ2-3, the V gene TRBV4-1, with 12 bases aligning to TRBD2. CDR1 and CDR2 (germline): MGHRA, YSYEKL. CDR3 length: 17 residues. J gave up 6 bases and V 0 bases, and 7 bases lay outside the gene matches. The CDR3 DNA sequence: TGCGCCAGCAGCCAAGAAGTTAGGACTAGCGGGAAGGATACGCAGTATTTT. Translating gives CASSQEVRTSGKDTQYF.

The V and J genes are TRBV29-1 and TRBJ2-7, with a weak D call TRBD2 (5 bases). The CDR3 consists of 13 residues. CDR1 is SQVTM and CDR2 is ANQGSEA in the germline V gene. V was pared by 5 bases and J by 7 bases, with 18 bases between. In DNA, the CDR3 is TGCAGCGTTACCGGGAATCCTAAGAGGGAGCAGTACTTC. It is translated as CSVTGNPKREQYF.

In this sample, this clonotype turned up a few times. A much larger clone lies a single base off, so this may be a read error. The V gene is TRBV25-1, the J gene TRBJ2-1; D is possibly TRBD1 or TRBD2 (5 bases each). The V gene's germline CDR1 is MGHDK and CDR2 SYGVNS. The CDR3 length is 18 residues. The V and J ends lost 3 bases and 8 bases respectively, with 26 bases between them. The CDR3 loop reads CASSDPRDELPHRDEQFF. The CDR3 nucleotides read TGTGCCAGCAGTGACCCTAGGGACGAACTCCCCCACAGAGATGAGCAGTTCTTC. Full variable domain (missing parts from reference TRBV25-1 and TRBJ2-1): EADIYQTPRYLVIGTGKKITLECSQTMGHDKMYWYQQDPGMELHLIHYSYGVNSTEKGDLSSESTVSRIRTEHFPLTLESARPSHTSQYLCASSDPRDELPHRDEQFFGPGTRLTVL.

This clonotype was seen many times. The CDR3 DNA sequence: TGCAGCGTATCTAATGAGCAGTTCTTC. Its translation is CSVSNEQFF. This chain links TRBV29-1 with TRBJ2-1; D call uncertain. Germline assignment: CDR1 SQVTM and CDR2 ANQGSEA. V lost 6 bases and J 7 bases, leaving 4 bases between the germline ends. This CDR3 has 9 amino acids.

With regard to this clonotype: This clone may be a read error of a much larger clone one base away. The chain joins TRBV10-3 to TRBJ2-7, with TRBD2 identical over 7 bases. From germline, CDR1 is ENHRY and CDR2 SYGVKD. This CDR3 comprises 12 residues. CDR3 amino acids: CATRGGDYEHYF. The CDR3, as DNA: TGTGCCACCCGGGGAGGGGACTACGAGCATTACTTC.

This clonotype was seen at least ten times. Sequence at one end of the junction differs from germline and may be a read error. The chain joins TRBV5-1 to TRBJ2-1; D possibly corresponds to TRBD1 (6 bases). CDR1 SGHRS and CDR2 YFSETQ come from the germline V gene. The CDR3 length is 16 residues. The CDR3 here is CANSLDRQSSYNEQFF. Written as DNA, the CDR3 is TGCGCCAACAGCCTGGACAGACAAAGCTCCTACAATGAGCAGTTCTTC. The variable domain in full, completed from reference TRBV5-1 and TRBJ2-1, reads KAGVTQTPRYLIKTRGQQVTLSCSPISGHRSVSWYQQTPGQGLQFLFEYFSETQRNKGNFPGRFSGRQFSNSRSEMNVSTLELGDSALYLCANSLDRQSSYNEQFFGPGTRLTVL.

This clonotype was seen many times. The V call is TRBV20-1, the J call TRBJ2-2; possible D gene TRBD2, 6 bases. V lost 4 bases and J lost 6, with 15 bases in between. This CDR3 contains 14 residues. Germline CDR1 DFQATT, CDR2 SNEGSKA (reference sequence). The CDR3 sequence: CSAKEGGWAGELFF. The CDR3 region has the DNA TGCAGTGCTAAGGAGGGAGGTTGGGCCGGGGAGCTGTTTTTT.

This clonotype has ten or more counts. The chain uses TRBV6-5 and TRBJ2-1, with D uncertain. The CDR3 totals 14 residues. V lost 0 bases and J lost 10, with 13 bases in between. The germline V gene has CDR1 MNHEY and CDR2 SVGAGI. The chain's CDR3 is CASSYSFEAQEQFF. The CDR3 nucleotides are TGTGCCAGCAGTTACTCCTTCGAGGCGCAAGAGCAGTTCTTC.